The clone carrying this T cell receptor (beta chain) is a singleton in its sample. Its antigen is still unknown. The data were obtained in a study of cytomegalovirus exposure and HLA in healthy donors. General study results and limits: In a later analysis, productive TCRs from donors in an Asian-associated ancestry cluster reportedly carried fewer N-insertions than the cohort mean. Further analysis, carried out later, found HLA-associated TCR beta chains more clonally expanded than equally common other chains. Some public TCRs appeared in many individuals, while most sequences were rare. Reportedly, cytomegalovirus status was diagnosed with high sensitivity and specificity.

Primers: 60 Vbeta forward and 13 Jbeta reverse. Sequencing was performed with immunoSEQ multiplex PCR; in TCRdb, only in-frame clones are kept and a portion is missing. In the table there are 150,000 to 200,000 clones, 75% to 80% of which are singletons. Germline V CDR1 and CDR2: MNHEY, SVGAGI. The CDR3 contains 16 residues. V shed 4 bases, J shed 4 bases, and the junction held 11 bases outside the gene matches. The chain links TRBV6-5 to TRBJ1-2; 8 bases fit TRBD1. The sequenced sample consisted of PBMCs. This receptor was taken from a woman younger than 45 in good health and CMV-seropositive. This CDR3 reads CASSSPAAGGSYGYTF. CDR3 in DNA: TGTGCCAGCAGTTCTCCTGCGGCAGGGGGCAGCTATGGCTACACCTTC.